The rows below give T cell receptor beta chains drawn from one sample of a study of blood T cell repertoires in COVID-19. Profiling relied on immunoSEQ multiplex PCR, and the TCRdb table lists in-frame clones only, not all of them. Here the sample spans 70,000 to 95,000 clones, 86% being singletons. What was sequenced was peripheral blood. Receptor source: a human donor in a cohort sampled during active COVID-19. CDR3s include the opening cysteine and the closing phenylalanine or tryptophan. Each record gives: D gene, V gene, J gene, clone size, CDR3 DNA, CDR3 protein. The D gene is left open where the match is weak. Size values are once, few and many counts, or a class for expanded clones, and some rows have none.

TRBD2	TRBV27	TRBJ2-7	NA	TGTGCCAGCAGTTTCCGGCGGGAGGTCCTTTACGAGCAGTACTTC	CASSFRREVLYEQYF
TRBD1	TRBV5-6	TRBJ2-7	NA	TGTGCCAGCACCCGACAGGGGTTCTCCTACGAGCAGTACTTC	CASTRQGFSYEQYF
TRBD2	TRBV19	TRBJ2-3	NA	TGTGCCAGTACCAAAGGGGAGCGGGGGCTGGTAGATACGCAGTATTTT	CASTKGERGLVDTQYF
NA	TRBV27	TRBJ2-1	NA	TGTGCCAGCAGTCCGGTTCGCGGCAGTGACAATGAGCAGTTCTTC	CASSPVRGSDNEQFF
NA	TRBV6-2/TRBV6-3	TRBJ2-5	NA	TGTGCCAGCAGTTACGGGCCACCCCTTACCCAGTACTTC	CASSYGPPLTQYF
TRBD1	TRBV5-1	TRBJ1-1	NA	TGCGCCAGCAGCTTGGCAGGGGGGCGTTTGAACACTGAAGCTTTCTTT	CASSLAGGRLNTEAFF
NA	TRBV5-1	TRBJ1-4	NA	TGCGCCAGCAGCTTTACGGGGGGAGGAGGTGAAAAACTGTTTTTT	CASSFTGGGGEKLFF
TRBD1	TRBV24-1	TRBJ1-3	once	TGTGCCACCAGTGATGGACAGGGGGCGGCTGGAAACACCATATATTTT	CATSDGQGAAGNTIYF
NA	TRBV9	TRBJ2-7	NA	TGTGCCAGCAGCGTGGGGACGGGCCGGGAGTACGAGCAGTACTTC	CASSVGTGREYEQYF
NA	TRBV4-1	TRBJ1-1	once	TGCGCCAGCAGCCAAGATTCATCAGGGCTTAACACTGAAGCTTTCTTT	CASSQDSSGLNTEAFF
NA	TRBV5-6	TRBJ2-2	NA	TGTGCCAGCAGCTTTCTCGGGATGACCGGGGAGCTGTTTTTT	CASSFLGMTGELFF
TRBD1	TRBV7-9	TRBJ1-6	NA	TGTGCCAGCAGCCCGGGACAGGCCATTAATTCACCCCTCCACTTT	CASSPGQAINSPLHF
TRBD1	TRBV7-9	TRBJ1-1	NA	TGTGCCAGCAGCCAAGTCAGGGGGCAGGTAACTGAAGCTTTCTTT	CASSQVRGQVTEAFF
TRBD1	TRBV10-3	TRBJ2-1	NA	TGTGCCATCAGTGACCCCCGGGACAGGGGGGACAATGAGCAGTTCTTC	CAISDPRDRGDNEQFF
TRBD2	TRBV19	TRBJ2-7	NA	TGTGCCAGTAGTGTAACTAGCGGGACCTACGAGCAGTACTTC	CASSVTSGTYEQYF
NA	TRBV3-1/TRBV3-2	TRBJ2-1	NA	TGTGCCAGCAGCCAACAAGTCTCAAGTCGGGAGCAGTTCTTC	CASSQQVSSREQFF
TRBD1	TRBV7-6	TRBJ1-5	NA	TGTGCCAGCAGCACGGGACAGAATAGCAATCAGCCCCAGCATTTT	CASSTGQNSNQPQHF
TRBD1	TRBV7-2	TRBJ1-2	NA	TGTGCCAGCAGCCAAGGGACAGGGGAGGGCTACACCTTC	CASSQGTGEGYTF
NA	TRBV10-3	TRBJ1-1	once	TGTGCCATCAGCCGGGAAGTACAGGGAGAGACTGAAGCTTTCTTT	CAISREVQGETEAFF
NA	TRBV11-3	TRBJ2-3	NA	TGTGCCAGCAGCCTCGGAGAGGCCACAGATACGCAGTATTTT	CASSLGEATDTQYF
NA	TRBV11-3	TRBJ2-1	once	TGTGCCAGCAGCTTAGAGGGCCCGAATACTGAGCAGTTCTTC	CASSLEGPNTEQFF
NA	TRBV4-1	TRBJ1-4	few	TGCGCCAGCAGCCAAGTCGAAGGGTTAGGCAGGGTGATTTTT	CASSQVEGLGRVIF
TRBD2	TRBV11-3	TRBJ2-3	NA	TGTGCCAGCAGCTTAGGAAGGGGAGCGGGGGCTGCAGATACGCAGTATTTT	CASSLGRGAGAADTQYF
NA	TRBV9	TRBJ2-1	NA	TGTGCCAGCAGCTCGCGGGACGTTATGAATGAGCAGTTCTTC	CASSSRDVMNEQFF
NA	TRBV9	TRBJ2-2	NA	TGTGCCAGCAGCGTAGAGCCAGGTTCGAACACCGGGGAGCTGTTTTTT	CASSVEPGSNTGELFF
NA	TRBV5-1	TRBJ2-7	once	TGCGCCAGCAGCTTGCCGTCCTACGAGCAGTACTTC	CASSLPSYEQYF
NA	TRBV18	TRBJ2-3	NA	TGTGCCAGCTCCCCCCCCAATCGGGGGGCGAGCACAGATACGCAGTATTTT	CASSPPNRGASTDTQYF
TRBD1	TRBV6-2/TRBV6-3	TRBJ2-7	few	TGTGCCAGCAGTCAACGACAGGGACACGAGCAGTACTTC	CASSQRQGHEQYF
NA	TRBV7-6	TRBJ2-7	NA	TGTGCCAGCAGCTTAAGACAGGATTTCTACGAGCAGTACTTC	CASSLRQDFYEQYF
NA	TRBV24-1	TRBJ2-3	NA	TGTGCCACCAGTGAGGGCGGGGGCGCAGTAATAGATACGCAGTATTTT	CATSEGGGAVIDTQYF